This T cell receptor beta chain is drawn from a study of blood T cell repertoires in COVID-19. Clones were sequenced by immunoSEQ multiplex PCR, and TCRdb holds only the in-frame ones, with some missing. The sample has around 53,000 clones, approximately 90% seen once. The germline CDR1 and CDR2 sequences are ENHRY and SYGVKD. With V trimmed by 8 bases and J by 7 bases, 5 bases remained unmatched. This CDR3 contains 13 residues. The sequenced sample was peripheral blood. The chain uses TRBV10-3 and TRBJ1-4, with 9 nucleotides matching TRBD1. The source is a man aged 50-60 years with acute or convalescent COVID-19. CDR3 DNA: TGTGCCATCGGCGGACAGGGGACTGAAAAACTGTTTTTT. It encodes CAIGGQGTEKLFF.